A single sample is the source of the 20 T cell receptor beta chains below, sequenced in a study of shared clonotypes between healthy human individuals. Some clones are missing from TCRdb's copy, which holds only in-frame ones; the method was immunoSEQ multiplex PCR. The data contain roughly 2,300,000 clones, about 90% of them singletons. Sample: naive CD4+ T cells from PBMCs. Regarding subset: CD45RA+ positively selected. The source of these receptors is a man younger than 35 in good health. Some clones in this sample may be carry-over from other donors' samples.

The gene calls are TRBV27 and TRBJ2-7; TRBD2 might be the D (5 bases). The ends were cut back, 3 bases at V and 0 bases at J, with 12 bases in the middle. Germline V gene lookup returns CDR1 MNHEY and CDR2 SMNVEV (reference sequence). The CDR3 totals 15 residues. The CDR3 nucleotides read TGTGCCAGCAGTTTGAGGGCACCTATCTCCTACGAGCAGTACTTC. This gives the protein CASSLRAPISYEQYF.

The chain is built from TRBV7-2 and TRBJ2-3, with 10 bases aligning to TRBD2. V shed 8 bases and J 10 bases; nucleotides not matched to a gene: 6. This CDR3 contains 12 residues. CDR1 and CDR2 from the germline V gene are SGHTA and FQGNSA. CDR3 sequence: CASSLAGVPQYF. In DNA form, the CDR3 reads TGTGCCAGCTCCCTAGCGGGAGTCCCGCAGTATTTT.

As to this clone: Other DNA sequences in this sample translate to the same CDR3. The rearrangement links TRBV5-1 to TRBJ2-3; 8 bases are a match to TRBD1. The CDR3 is made up of 14 amino acids. In germline, CDR1 is SGHRS, CDR2 YFSETQ. Trimming at V came to 4 bases and at J to 1 base, leaving 2 bases not matched to a gene. CDR3 protein: CASSATGGTDTQYF. The CDR3 DNA reads TGCGCCAGCAGCGCGACAGGGGGCACAGATACGCAGTATTTT.

The rearrangement joins TRBV7-9 to TRBJ1-2; a weak D match, TRBD1 (6 bases). CDR3 length: 15 residues. Trimming stripped 4 bases from V and 7 bases from J, with 19 bases between. Germline V CDR1 and CDR2: SEHNR, FQNEAQ (reference sequence). The CDR3 bases are TGTGCCAGCAGCTACGGAACCCTAGGGGGAATTGGCTACACCTTC. Protein sequence: CASSYGTLGGIGYTF.

The rearrangement joins TRBV4-3 to TRBJ1-4; 7 bases align to TRBD1. CDR1 and CDR2 (germline): LGHNA, YSLEER. The CDR3 extends over 17 amino acids. After removal of 2 bases from V and 0 bases from J, the junction contained 6 bases not matched to a gene. The chain's CDR3 is CASSQPSGTATNEKLFF. The CDR3 bases are TGCGCCAGCAGCCAACCCTCCGGGACAGCAACTAATGAAAAACTGTTTTTT.

This rearrangement joins TRBV5-1 to TRBJ2-1; D ambiguous. Germline loops: CDR1 SGHRS, CDR2 YFSETQ. The CDR3 consists of 15 residues. V lost 0 bases to trimming and J lost 0 bases, with 7 bases between them. CDR3 residues: CASSLDISSYNEQFF. CDR3 sequence (DNA): TGCGCCAGCAGCTTGGACATAAGCTCCTACAATGAGCAGTTCTTC.

This chain links TRBV27 with TRBJ1-5; D is uncertain. With 8 bases removed from V and 0 bases from J, the gap between germline ends came to 20 bases. The V gene's germline CDR1 is MNHEY and CDR2 SMNVEV (reference sequence). CDR3 length: 17 residues. CDR3 amino acids: CASHTGLKRHSNQPQHF. The CDR3 region has the DNA TGTGCCAGCCATACCGGACTTAAACGTCATAGCAATCAGCCCCAGCATTTT.

This chain links TRBV6-1 with TRBJ2-4, with D possibly being TRBD1 or TRBD2 (5 bases each). CDR1 and CDR2 (germline): MNHNS, SASEGT. V lost 0 bases and J lost 0, with 15 bases in between. The CDR3 is 18 residues long. CDR3 region: CASSEAEEQVVAKNIQYF. DNA of the CDR3: TGTGCCAGCAGTGAAGCGGAGGAACAGGTAGTAGCCAAAAACATTCAGTACTTC.

The chain couples TRBV19 to TRBJ1-1, with 7 bases aligning to TRBD1. Germline CDR1 reads LNHDA; CDR2 reads SQIVND (reference sequence). J gave up 4 bases and V 4 bases, and 15 bases lay outside the gene matches. This CDR3 region has 17 residues. The CDR3 spells CASSKPLGRGRFTEAFF. CDR3 DNA: TGTGCCAGTAGTAAGCCCTTAGGGAGGGGGCGTTTCACTGAAGCTTTCTTT.

As to this clone: This sample includes further DNA sequences coding for the same CDR3. The V call is TRBV5-1, the J call TRBJ2-3; D possibly uses TRBD1 or TRBD2 (5 bases each). Germline assignment: CDR1 SGHRS and CDR2 YFSETQ. The V gene lost 0 bases and the J gene lost 3 bases, with 5 bases spanning the gap. The CDR3 has 13 residues. This CDR3 is CASSLGGTDTQYF. DNA of the CDR3: TGCGCCAGCAGCTTGGGGGGGACAGATACGCAGTATTTT. Full variable domain (missing parts from reference TRBV5-1 and TRBJ2-3): KAGVTQTPRYLIKTRGQQVTLSCSPISGHRSVSWYQQTPGQGLQFLFEYFSETQRNKGNFPGRFSGRQFSNSRSEMNVSTLELGDSALYLCASSLGGTDTQYFGPGTRLTVL.

The chain links TRBV13 to TRBJ2-5, with a weak D call TRBD1 (6 bases). This CDR3 comprises 14 residues. Trimming removed 7 bases from V and 4 bases from J, with 16 bases in between. Germline CDR1 PRHDT, CDR2 FYEKMQ (reference sequence). CDR3 DNA: TGTGCCAGCAAAACCAGCAGGGGTTCAGAGACCCAGTACTTC. It is translated as CASKTSRGSETQYF.

The CDR3 DNA reads TGTGCCAGCAGCTCGCCGCAGGGGACTTCTAAGAACACTGAAGCTTTCTTT. Protein product: CASSSPQGTSKNTEAFF. This chain connects TRBV5-6 to TRBJ1-1; tentative D call: TRBD1 (6 bases). This CDR3 comprises 17 residues. The germline V gene has CDR1 SGHDT and CDR2 YYEEEE. With 3 bases removed from V and 1 base from J, the gap between germline ends came to 19 bases.

The CDR3 sequence is CASSQDQGRTDTQYF. The CDR3 DNA follows: TGTGCCAGCAGCCAAGATCAAGGACGCACAGATACGCAGTATTTT. The chain is built from TRBV4-2 and TRBJ2-3; no definite D call. V lost 0 bases and J 1 base, leaving 8 bases between the germline ends. The germline CDR1 and CDR2 sequences are LGHNA and YNFKEQ. The CDR3 has 15 residues.

V and J are TRBV10-2 and TRBJ1-5, with D possibly being TRBD1 (5 bases). Per the germline V gene, CDR1 is WSHSY and CDR2 is SAAADI. This CDR3 has 14 amino acids. Trimming took off 2 bases at V and 6 bases at J, with 11 bases between the two ends. DNA of the CDR3: TGCGCCAGCAGTGAGAGGGCAGGGCGTCAGCCCCAGCATTTT. Its protein is CASSERAGRQPQHF.

J is TRBJ2-2 and V is TRBV7-2; D is unresolved. Germline-derived CDR1 and CDR2 are SGHTA and FQGNSA. This CDR3 is 15 amino acids long. V was shortened by 1 base and J by 0 bases, with 6 bases between the two germline ends. CDR3 coding DNA: TGTGCCAGCAGCTTAGTGGGCTCGAACACCGGGGAGCTGTTTTTT. Encoded protein: CASSLVGSNTGELFF.

The J gene is TRBJ2-5, the V gene TRBV2, with 7 bases identical to TRBD1. The CDR3 is 13 residues long. Germline-derived CDR1 and CDR2 are SNHLY and FYNNEI. The ends lost 9 bases at V and 0 bases at J; junction bases unmatched: 4. The CDR3 nucleotides read TGTGCCAGTGCACAGGGGTACCAAGAGACCCAGTACTTC. It is translated as CASAQGYQETQYF. The full variable domain, rest sourced from reference TRBV2 and TRBJ2-5, is EPEVTQTPSHQVTQMGQEVILRCVPISNHLYFYWYRQILGQKVEFLVSFYNNEISEKSEIFDDQFSVERPDGSNFTLKIRSTKLEDSAMYFCASAQGYQETQYFGPGTRLLVL.

The chain uses TRBV15 and TRBJ2-7, with 7 bases that match TRBD2. Trimming took 5 bases from V and 1 from J; bases not matched to a gene: 5. Germline CDR1 reads LNHNV; CDR2 reads YYDKDF (reference sequence). The CDR3 consists of 14 residues. The CDR3 DNA reads as TGTGCCACCAGCTGGTTCGGGAGGTCCTACGAGCAGTACTTC. Translated, it gives CATSWFGRSYEQYF.

The chain couples TRBV13 to TRBJ2-1, with TRBD2 matching 10 bases. The CDR3 runs 18 residues. V lost 1 base and J lost 7; bases outside the gene matches: 13. Germline values: CDR1 PRHDT, CDR2 FYEKMQ (reference sequence). In DNA, the CDR3 is TGTGCCAGCAGCTTAGTCGCTAGCGGGAGCCCAAGGGGGAATGAGCAGTTCTTC. Protein: CASSLVASGSPRGNEQFF.

The sample holds a few counts of this clone. The chain is built from TRBV29-1 and TRBJ1-1; 9 bases agree with TRBD1. This CDR3 spans 13 amino acids. Germline CDR1 reads SQVTM; CDR2 reads ANQGSEA. The V and J ends lost 6 bases and 0 bases, in that order; junction bases with no gene match: 2. DNA of the CDR3: TGCAGCGTACAGGGGGCGGTGAACACTGAAGCTTTCTTT. This encodes CSVQGAVNTEAFF.

The chain joins TRBV9 to TRBJ2-5; tentatively, D is TRBD1 or TRBD2 (6 bases each). Trimming removed 0 bases from V and 7 bases from J, with 10 bases in between. This CDR3 region has 13 residues. Looked up from germline, CDR1 is SGDLS and CDR2 is YYNGEE. In DNA, the CDR3 is TGTGCCAGCAGCGTAGGTGAGGGGGGGACCCAGTACTTC. Its protein product is CASSVGEGGTQYF.